Detailed here is one T cell receptor beta chain. Its antigen is undetermined. TCRdb redid the calling of the 5' RACE reads with MiXCR, one entry per CDR3 protein. Among approximately 250,000 distinct CDR3 sequences listed, roughly 14% were seen once. V lost 5 bases and J lost 4; bases outside the gene matches: 13. CDR3 size: 16 residues. This sample was taken from a study of T-cell memory formation after mild COVID-19. Findings and limits, study-wide: The appearance of some responding clones in pre-infection memory suggested that cross-reactive memory joined.

This chain joins TRBV12-3 or TRBV12-4 and TRBJ1-2, with TRBD1 identical over 7 bases. Sequenced material: PBMCs or a T cell subset sorted from them (not recorded which). The TCR comes from an adult woman who had mild COVID-19 (a few samples of this study predate the infection). Cell type and time point are not known. CDR3: CASSPSQGLPVYGYTF. For the CDR3, the DNA is TGTGCCAGCAGTCCCTCACAGGGGTTACCAGTCTATGGCTACACCTTC.